The 16 T cell receptor beta chains below all came from one sample that was sequenced in a study of CD8 T cells in Susac syndrome. An amount of RNA that ranged from roughly 0.5 to 1 ug was reverse transcribed with random hexamers. MiXCR, run by TCRdb on the immunoSEQ multiplex PCR reads, gives a single entry per CDR3 protein. The sample includes hundreds of thousands of distinct CDR3 sequences, 90% to 97% of them seen just once. The sequencing sample was made of CD4+ T cells from PBMCs. The source of these receptors is a human donor with Susac syndrome.

V is TRBV9 and J is TRBJ2-7; the match to TRBD2 covers 9 bases. Germline V gives CDR1 SGDLS, CDR2 YYNGEE. The CDR3 runs to 17 residues. Trimming removed 4 bases from V and 4 bases from J; junction bases left unmatched: 15. CDR3 DNA sequence: TGTGCCAGCAGCCGACTAGCGGACCCCTCAGGGGATTACGAGCAGTACTTC. This sequence encodes CASSRLADPSGDYEQYF.

This chain uses TRBV9 with TRBJ1-5; no clear D gene. Germline V gives CDR1 SGDLS, CDR2 YYNGEE. The CDR3 sequence is 14 residues long. V dropped 4 bases and J dropped 1 base, with 9 bases sitting between them. CDR3 protein: CASSPHVSNQPQHF. The DNA of the CDR3 is TGTGCCAGCAGCCCTCACGTCAGCAATCAGCCCCAGCATTTT. The full variable domain, in which reference TRBV9 and TRBJ1-5 provide the parts outside the CDR3, is DSGVTQTPKHLITATGQRVTLRCSPRSGDLSVYWYQQSLDQGLQFLIQYYNGEERAKGNILERFSAQQFPDLHSELNLSSLELGDSALYFCASSPHVSNQPQHFGDGTRLSIL.

This chain joins TRBV20-1 and TRBJ1-5; D possibly corresponds to TRBD1 (5 bases). This CDR3 region has 13 residues. Trimming pared 6 bases from V and 1 base from J, leaving 10 bases between. Germline loops: CDR1 DFQATT, CDR2 SNEGSKA (reference sequence). The CDR3 region has the DNA TGCAGTGCCAGGGCCCCAAGCAATCAGCCCCAGCATTTT. Encoded protein: CSARAPSNQPQHF.

The chain combines TRBV20-1 with TRBJ2-5, with TRBD1 as a possible D gene (6 bases). This CDR3 is built from 13 residues. The V gene lost 5 bases and the J gene lost 6 bases, with 16 bases spanning the gap. Germline CDR1 is DFQATT and CDR2 is SNEGSKA (reference sequence). The CDR3 loop reads CSAPTPRGQTQYF. The CDR3, as DNA: TGCAGTGCTCCAACCCCCAGGGGACAGACCCAGTACTTC.

This clonotype was seen a single time. This chain joins TRBV24-1 and TRBJ2-1, with D possibly TRBD2 on 6 matching bases. The V gene lost 4 bases and the J gene lost 6 bases, with 15 bases spanning the gap. Germline-derived CDR1 and CDR2 are KGHDR and SFDVKD. The CDR3 consists of 15 residues. Here the CDR3 DNA reads TGTGCCACCAGTGACCCGGGACTCGGGGCCAATGAGCAGTTCTTC. Translated, it gives CATSDPGLGANEQFF.

The chain uses TRBV7-3 and TRBJ2-1; D call uncertain. CDR3 length equals 13 residues. In germline, CDR1 is SGHTA, CDR2 FQGTGA. Trimming took 5 bases from V and 8 from J, leaving 13 bases between them. The CDR3, as DNA: TGTGCCAGCAGCCCGACGGACCGCCATGAGCAGTTCTTC. This sequence encodes CASSPTDRHEQFF.

This chain links TRBV5-1 with TRBJ2-5, with D perhaps TRBD1 (5 bases). Trimming shortened V by 3 bases and J by 1 base, and 10 bases separated the two germline ends. CDR1 and CDR2 (germline): SGHRS, YFSETQ. CDR3 length: 14 residues. CDR3 in amino acids: CASSSDRVQETQYF. As DNA, the CDR3 is TGCGCCAGCAGCTCAGACAGAGTCCAAGAGACCCAGTACTTC. Using reference TRBV5-1 and TRBJ2-5 for the parts outside the CDR3, the full variable domain is KAGVTQTPRYLIKTRGQQVTLSCSPISGHRSVSWYQQTPGQGLQFLFEYFSETQRNKGNFPGRFSGRQFSNSRSEMNVSTLELGDSALYLCASSSDRVQETQYFGPGTRLLVL.

The gene calls are TRBV7-2 and TRBJ1-2, with 9 bases aligning to TRBD1. Germline CDR1 reads SGHTA; CDR2 reads FQGNSA. Trimming at V came to 5 bases and at J to 4 bases, leaving 2 bases not matched to a gene. The CDR3 totals 13 residues. Here the CDR3 DNA reads TGTGCCAGCAGCCAGGACAGGGGCTATGGCTACACCTTC. Amino acid sequence: CASSQDRGYGYTF.

This rearrangement joins TRBV2 to TRBJ2-5, with 7 bases fitting TRBD2. The trim removed 9 bases at V and 3 bases at J, leaving 4 bases unmatched. The germline V gene has CDR1 SNHLY and CDR2 FYNNEI. The CDR3 has 12 amino acids. CDR3 residues: CASFLAEETQYF. The CDR3, as DNA: TGTGCCAGTTTCCTAGCGGAAGAGACCCAGTACTTC. The variable domain in full, with the rest retrieved from reference TRBV2 and TRBJ2-5, is EPEVTQTPSHQVTQMGQEVILRCVPISNHLYFYWYRQILGQKVEFLVSFYNNEISEKSEIFDDQFSVERPDGSNFTLKIRSTKLEDSAMYFCASFLAEETQYFGPGTRLLVL.

The CDR3 spells CASSLRVGGQMNTEAFF. CDR3 DNA sequence: TGTGCCAGCAGTTTACGTGTAGGAGGACAGATGAACACTGAAGCTTTCTTT. V usage is TRBV12-3 or TRBV12-4 and J usage is TRBJ1-1, with D tentatively TRBD1 (6 bases). The CDR3 totals 17 residues. Trimming took 2 bases from V and 0 from J, leaving 16 bases between them.

V gene TRBV6-1 combines with J gene TRBJ2-1; 7 nucleotides agree with TRBD1. There are 14 residues in the CDR3. Germline V gene data show CDR1 as MNHNS and CDR2 as SASEGT. Trimming removed 7 bases from V and 7 bases from J; junction bases left unmatched: 10. The CDR3 DNA follows: TGTGCCAGCACCCTCGGACAGGTGGGGAATGAGCAGTTCTTC. Translated, it gives CASTLGQVGNEQFF.

The V and J genes are TRBV29-1 and TRBJ2-3, with 7 positions matching TRBD2. Per the germline V gene, CDR1 is SQVTM and CDR2 is ANQGSEA. The CDR3 runs 11 residues. The V gene end was trimmed by 7 bases and the J gene end by 6 bases; junction bases not matched to a gene: 4. The CDR3 nucleotides read TGCAGCGATGCGCGGGGGGATACGCAGTATTTT. The encoded protein is CSDARGDTQYF.

V is TRBV11-2 and J is TRBJ2-5; D is ambiguous. The CDR3 totals 14 residues. Germline V gives CDR1 SGHAT, CDR2 FQNNGV. With 5 bases removed from V and 2 bases from J, the gap between germline ends came to 12 bases. In DNA, the CDR3 is TGTGCCAGCAGCCCCCGACGGGCACAAGAGACCCAGTACTTC. It encodes CASSPRRAQETQYF. Filled out from reference TRBV11-2 and TRBJ2-5, the complete variable domain reads EAGVAQSPRYKIIEKRQSVAFWCNPISGHATLYWYQQILGQGPKLLIQFQNNGVVDDSQLPKDRFSAERLKGVDSTLKIQPAKLEDSAVYLCASSPRRAQETQYFGPGTRLLVL.

The chain links TRBV6-2 or TRBV6-3 to TRBJ1-5; the match to TRBD1 covers 10 bases. The V gene's germline CDR1 is MNHEY and CDR2 SVGEGT. V shed 6 bases, J shed 3 bases, and the junction held 2 bases outside the gene matches. CDR3 length equals 14 residues. Here the CDR3 reads CASRGQGNNQPQHF. The CDR3 DNA sequence: TGTGCCAGCAGGGGACAGGGGAACAATCAGCCCCAGCATTTT.

The CDR3 loop reads CASSLADTIPPYEQYF. The CDR3, as DNA: TGCGCCAGCAGCTTGGCCGACACCATCCCCCCCTACGAGCAGTACTTC. This chain joins TRBV5-1 and TRBJ2-7; D ambiguous. CDR3 length equals 16 residues. Trimming pared 0 bases from V and 2 bases from J, leaving 15 bases between. CDR1 and CDR2 from the germline V gene are SGHRS and YFSETQ.

This chain uses TRBV29-1 with TRBJ2-7, with 8 bases that match TRBD2. After removal of 7 bases from V and 5 bases from J, the junction contained 10 bases not matched to a gene. This CDR3 has 13 residues. Germline CDR1 SQVTM, CDR2 ANQGSEA. The CDR3 sequence is CSAGRASGNEQYF. Here the CDR3 DNA reads TGCAGCGCCGGGAGGGCTAGCGGTAACGAGCAGTACTTC.